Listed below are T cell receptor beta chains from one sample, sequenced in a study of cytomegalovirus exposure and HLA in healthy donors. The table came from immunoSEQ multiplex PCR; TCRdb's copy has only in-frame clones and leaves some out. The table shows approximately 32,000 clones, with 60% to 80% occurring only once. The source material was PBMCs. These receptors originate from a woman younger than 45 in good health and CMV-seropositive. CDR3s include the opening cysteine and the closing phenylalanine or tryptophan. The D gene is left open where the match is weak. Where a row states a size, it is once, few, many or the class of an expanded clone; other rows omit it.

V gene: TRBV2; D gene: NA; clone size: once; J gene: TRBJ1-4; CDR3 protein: CASSEYRNEKLFF; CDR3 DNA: TGTGCCAGCAGTGAGTACAGGAATGAAAAACTGTTTTTT
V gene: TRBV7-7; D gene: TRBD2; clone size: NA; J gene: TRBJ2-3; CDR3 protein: CASSLNSGGGTDTQYF; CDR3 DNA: TGTGCTAGCAGCCTTAATAGCGGGGGAGGTACAGATACGCAGTATTTT
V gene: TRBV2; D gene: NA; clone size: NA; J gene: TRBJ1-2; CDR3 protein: CASSSLPNYGYPF; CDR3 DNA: TGTGCCAGCAGTTCCCTACCTAACTATGGCTACCCCTTC
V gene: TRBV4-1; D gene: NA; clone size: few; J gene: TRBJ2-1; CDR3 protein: CASSQMWSDNEQFF; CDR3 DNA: TGCGCCAGCAGCCAAATGTGGTCGGACAATGAGCAGTTCTTC
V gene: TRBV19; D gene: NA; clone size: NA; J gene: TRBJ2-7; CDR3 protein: CASSIRSGPSYEQYF; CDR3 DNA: TGTGCCAGTAGTATCCGGTCAGGGCCATCCTACGAGCAGTACTTC
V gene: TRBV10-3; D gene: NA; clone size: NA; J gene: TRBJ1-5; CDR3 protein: CAISDEGSNQPQHF; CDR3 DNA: TGTGCCATCAGTGATGAGGGCTCGAATCAGCCCCAGCATTTT
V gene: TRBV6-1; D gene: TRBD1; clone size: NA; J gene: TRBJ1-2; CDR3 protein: CASSPGQGENYGYTF; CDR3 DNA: TGTGCCAGCAGCCCAGGACAGGGGGAGAACTATGGCTACACCTTC
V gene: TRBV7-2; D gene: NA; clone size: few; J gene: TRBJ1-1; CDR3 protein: CASSLQTRNWFAFF; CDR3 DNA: TGTGCCAGCAGCCTCCAGACTCGAAATTGGTTTGCTTTCTTT
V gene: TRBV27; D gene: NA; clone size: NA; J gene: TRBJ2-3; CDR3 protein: CASSLGGDTQYF; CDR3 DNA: TGTGCCAGCAGTTTAGGGGGGGATACGCAGTATTTT
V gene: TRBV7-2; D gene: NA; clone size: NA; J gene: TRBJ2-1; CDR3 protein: CASSPTHIPYEQFF; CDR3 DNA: TGTGCCAGCAGCCCTACTCATATTCCGTATGAGCAGTTCTTC
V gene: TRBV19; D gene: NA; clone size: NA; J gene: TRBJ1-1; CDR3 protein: CASSMTVNTEAFF; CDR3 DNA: TGTGCCAGTAGTATGACAGTGAACACTGAAGCTTTCTTT
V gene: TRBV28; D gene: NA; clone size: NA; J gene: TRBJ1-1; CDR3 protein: CASRPPRQFTEAFF; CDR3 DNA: TGTGCCAGCAGACCACCTCGACAGTTCACTGAAGCTTTCTTT
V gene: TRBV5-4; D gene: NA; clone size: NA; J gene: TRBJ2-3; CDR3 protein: CASSFRVAEPTDTQYF; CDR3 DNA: TGTGCCAGCAGCTTCAGGGTAGCGGAACCCACAGATACGCAGTATTTT
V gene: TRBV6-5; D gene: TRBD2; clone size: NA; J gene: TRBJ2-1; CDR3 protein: CASSTGGEGPNEQFF; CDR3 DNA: TGTGCCAGCAGTACTGGGGGGGAGGGCCCCAATGAGCAGTTCTTC
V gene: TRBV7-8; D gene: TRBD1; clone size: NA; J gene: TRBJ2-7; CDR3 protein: CASSIGQGPQYF; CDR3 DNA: TGTGCCAGCAGCATCGGACAGGGGCCGCAGTACTTC
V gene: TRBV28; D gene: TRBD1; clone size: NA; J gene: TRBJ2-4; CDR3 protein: CASSPWTGGKGNIQYF; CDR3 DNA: TGTGCCAGCAGTCCCTGGACAGGGGGTAAGGGAAACATTCAGTACTTC
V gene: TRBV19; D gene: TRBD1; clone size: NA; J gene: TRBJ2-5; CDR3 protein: CASNRGINGETQYF; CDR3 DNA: TGTGCCAGTAACAGGGGAATTAATGGGGAGACCCAGTACTTC
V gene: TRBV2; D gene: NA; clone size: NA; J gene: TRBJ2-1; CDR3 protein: CASSAREYNEQFF; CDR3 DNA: TGTGCCAGCAGTGCTAGGGAGTACAATGAGCAGTTCTTC
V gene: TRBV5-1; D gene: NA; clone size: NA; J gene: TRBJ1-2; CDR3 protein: CASSLGQGNYGYTF; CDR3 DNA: TGCGCCAGCAGCTTGGGCCAGGGGAACTATGGCTACACCTTC
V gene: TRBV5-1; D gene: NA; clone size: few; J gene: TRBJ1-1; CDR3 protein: CASSLYLTGVNTEAFF; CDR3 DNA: TGCGCCAGCAGCCTTTACTTGACAGGAGTGAACACTGAAGCTTTCTTT